This T cell receptor (beta chain) was identified in a study of blood T cell repertoires in COVID-19. Whole-study context: Sites across the United States, Italy and Spain contributed samples from acute and convalescent COVID-19.

Original data processing: Estimates of nucleated cell counts were drawn from the amplification of reference gene primers. TCRdb's copy holds only in-frame clones and misses some; the assay was immunoSEQ multiplex PCR. The DNA was the basis for D and trimming; V, J and clone size are from that table. The profile shows approximately 160,000 clones, under 95% of them singletons. This CDR3 contains 15 residues. J was trimmed by 3 bases and V by 8 bases; bases with no gene match: 12. CDR1 is LNHDA and CDR2 is SQIVND in the germline V gene (reference sequence). This TCR derives from a man in his 60s with active or convalescent COVID-19. The chain is built from TRBV19 and TRBJ2-7; 8 bases are a match to TRBD1. The sample was peripheral blood. CDR3: CASRPPGQGHYEQYF. For the CDR3, the DNA is TGTGCCAGTCGTCCGCCCGGACAGGGACACTACGAGCAGTACTTC.